Listed below are T cell receptor beta chains from one sample, sequenced in a study of CD8+CD57+ T cells in acquired aplastic anemia. TCRdb re-derived calls from the reads in MiXCR, one entry per CDR3 protein. The table includes approximately 150,000 distinct CDR3 sequences, 47% detected once. The sample was sorted CD4+, CD8+, or CD8+CD57+ T cells (not recorded which) from PBMCs. Receptors originate from a human donor with aplastic anemia. Both conserved end residues are part of each CDR3. The order of the fields is D gene, clone size, V gene, J gene, CDR3 protein, CDR3 DNA. D genes are given only for firm matches. Part of the rows lack a size; the others show once, few, many or a class for expanded clones.

>TRBD2|few|TRBV29-1|TRBJ2-1
CSVAGLAAYNEQFF
TGCAGCGTCGCGGGACTAGCTGCCTACAATGAGCAGTTCTTC
>NA|many|TRBV14|TRBJ1-6
CASSQEAGLRYNSPLHF
TGTGCCAGCAGCCAAGAAGCGGGGCTTCGATATAATTCACCCCTCCACTTT
>TRBD1|many|TRBV6-1|TRBJ1-1
CASSQGGTEAFF
TGTGCCAGCAGTCAGGGGGGGACTGAAGCTTTCTTT
>NA|few|TRBV20-1|TRBJ1-6
CSAGSRDSPLHF
TGCAGTGCTGGGAGCCGTGATTCACCCCTCCACTTT
>NA|NA|TRBV3-1|TRBJ2-7
CASSFLNRYEQYF
TGTGCCAGCAGCTTCCTTAACCGGTACGAGCAGTACTTC
>TRBD2|many|TRBV9|TRBJ2-7
CASSVGGGGKNEQYF
TGTGCCAGCAGCGTAGGAGGCGGGGGGAAAAACGAGCAGTACTTC
>NA|NA|TRBV20-1|TRBJ2-3
CSARSTHTDTQYF
TGCAGTGCTAGATCGACCCATACAGATACGCAGTATTTT
>NA|many|TRBV4-3|TRBJ1-4
CASSQLGRGTNEKLFF
TGCGCCAGCAGCCAACTTGGCAGGGGAACTAATGAAAAACTGTTTTTT
>NA|NA|TRBV7-9|TRBJ2-4
CASSSPTGAKNIQYF
TGTGCCAGCAGCTCCCCCACCGGAGCCAAAAACATTCAGTACTTC
>NA|NA|TRBV24-1|TRBJ2-5
CATSDLEGMGTQYF
TGTGCCACCAGTGATTTGGAGGGGATGGGGACCCAGTACTTC
>NA|NA|TRBV20-1|TRBJ2-7
CSARDAGPYEQYF
TGCAGTGCCAGGGACGCAGGACCCTACGAGCAGTACTTC
>NA|few|TRBV11-3|TRBJ2-1
CASSLRGADNEQFF
TGTGCCAGCAGCCTGCGGGGAGCCGACAATGAGCAGTTCTTC
>TRBD2|few|TRBV6-1|TRBJ2-1
CASRRAGAYNEQFF
TGTGCCAGCAGGAGAGCGGGGGCCTACAATGAGCAGTTCTTC
>TRBD1|once|TRBV7-1|TRBJ2-7
CASSSRGSVYEQYF
TGTGCCAGCAGCTCCAGGGGGTCAGTCTACGAGCAGTACTTC
>TRBD2|many|TRBV7-9|TRBJ2-5
CASSAGLAGGQVETQYF
TGTGCCAGCAGCGCAGGACTAGCGGGGGGGCAGGTGGAGACCCAGTACTTC
>NA|many|TRBV5-6|TRBJ2-7
CASSPPRGYEQYF
TGTGCCAGCAGCCCCCCGAGGGGGTACGAGCAGTACTTC
>TRBD1|NA|TRBV10-2|TRBJ1-5
CATSGTGGGSNQPQHF
TGCGCCACCTCCGGGACAGGGGGTGGAAGCAATCAGCCCCAGCATTTT
>NA|NA|TRBV29-1|TRBJ2-7
CSVGSRRVRHEQYF
TGCAGCGTTGGATCCAGAAGGGTGCGACACGAGCAGTACTTC
>NA|NA|TRBV7-8|TRBJ1-6
CASSTKLDSPLHF
TGTGCCAGCAGCACCAAACTTGATTCACCCCTCCACTTT
>NA|NA|TRBV2|TRBJ2-3
CASSVNRGETDTQYF
TGTGCCAGCAGTGTCAATCGGGGAGAGACAGATACGCAGTATTTT
>NA|NA|TRBV4-1|TRBJ2-5
CASSQDYGGVSRTQYF
TGCGCCAGCAGCCAAGATTACGGGGGTGTTTCAAGGACCCAGTACTTC
>TRBD1|NA|TRBV25-1|TRBJ2-3
CASSRRQGPQYF
TGTGCCAGCAGTCGAAGACAGGGCCCGCAGTATTTT
>NA|many|TRBV6-5|TRBJ1-1
CASSYSMNTEAFF
TGTGCCAGCAGTTACTCGATGAACACTGAAGCTTTCTTT
>NA|few|TRBV7-2|TRBJ2-2
CASSPHENLAGELFF
TGTGCCAGCAGCCCACACGAAAATTTGGCCGGGGAGCTGTTTTTT
>NA|many|TRBV5-4|TRBJ1-2
CASSLDSETYGYTF
TGTGCCAGCAGCTTGGACAGCGAGACCTATGGCTACACCTTC
>NA|NA|TRBV7-2|TRBJ2-5
CASSTRAETQYF
TGTGCCAGCAGCACTAGGGCTGAGACCCAGTACTTC
>NA|NA|TRBV9|TRBJ1-2
CASSFFTGFANYGYTF
TGTGCCAGCAGCTTTTTTACAGGGTTCGCGAACTATGGCTACACCTTC
>TRBD2|NA|TRBV6-1|TRBJ2-3
CASTGTSGGTDTQYF
TGTGCCAGCACTGGAACTAGCGGGGGGACAGATACGCAGTATTTT
>NA|NA|TRBV7-8|TRBJ2-5
CASSSPQGMEETQYF
TGTGCCAGCAGCTCACCGCAGGGGATGGAAGAGACCCAGTACTTC
>TRBD2|few|TRBV3-1|TRBJ2-2
CASSRGSGGRTGELFF
TGTGCCAGCAGCCGGGGTAGCGGGGGACGGACCGGGGAGCTGTTTTTT
>NA|NA|TRBV25-1|TRBJ1-1
CASSAPRGQAREAFF
TGTGCCAGCAGTGCCCCCCGGGGCCAGGCTCGGGAAGCTTTCTTT
>NA|NA|TRBV5-1|TRBJ1-1
CASSSAPLNTEAFF
TGCGCCAGCAGCTCGGCACCGTTGAACACTGAAGCTTTCTTT
>TRBD1|NA|TRBV5-1|TRBJ2-7
CASSLAGTGEEEQYF
TGCGCCAGCAGCTTGGCCGGGACAGGGGAGGAAGAGCAGTACTTC
>TRBD1|many|TRBV20-1|TRBJ1-2
CSVGQGNNYGYTF
TGCAGTGTGGGACAGGGGAATAACTATGGCTACACCTTC
>NA|NA|TRBV5-5|TRBJ2-5
CASSRIQNDETQYF
TGTGCCAGCAGCCGCATCCAAAATGATGAGACCCAGTACTTC
>TRBD2|few|TRBV5-4|TRBJ2-1
CASSSLAGGVNEQFF
TGTGCCAGCAGCTCACTAGCGGGGGGGGTTAATGAGCAGTTCTTC
>TRBD1|NA|TRBV20-1|TRBJ2-1
CSAPSTGTNEQFF
TGCAGTGCGCCCTCGACAGGGACCAATGAGCAGTTCTTC
>NA|NA|TRBV5-4|TRBJ1-2
CASGLLGLPKSNYGYTF
TGTGCCAGCGGCTTGTTGGGACTTCCGAAGTCTAACTATGGCTACACCTTC
>NA|NA|TRBV4-2|TRBJ2-7
CASSQGDGDTEKQYF
TGTGCCAGCAGCCAAGGGGACGGGGATACTGAGAAGCAGTACTTC
>TRBD1|NA|TRBV25-1|TRBJ2-1
CASSPPGTGPYNEQFF
TGTGCCAGCAGTCCCCCCGGGACAGGGCCCTACAATGAGCAGTTCTTC
>TRBD1|once|TRBV10-3|TRBJ2-5
CAISDSRTGREETQYF
TGTGCCATCAGTGATTCCAGGACAGGTCGCGAAGAGACCCAGTACTTC
>NA|NA|TRBV12-3/TRBV12-4|TRBJ2-1
CASRYRGAYNEQFF
TGTGCCAGCAGATACCGGGGGGCTTACAATGAGCAGTTCTTC
>TRBD2|many|TRBV7-3|TRBJ2-3
CASSPPGLAPDTQYF
TGTGCCAGCAGTCCACCGGGACTAGCTCCAGATACGCAGTATTTT
>TRBD1|NA|TRBV7-8|TRBJ1-2
CASSLPGGYGYTF
TGTGCCAGCAGCTTACCAGGGGGCTATGGCTACACCTTC
>TRBD2|NA|TRBV7-8|TRBJ2-5
CASRIGTSGGGLETQYF
TGTGCCAGCAGGATCGGGACTAGCGGGGGGGGGCTTGAGACCCAGTACTTC